Below, 27 T cell receptor beta chains from the same sample are listed, as sequenced in a study of T cell responses to AZD1222 COVID-19 vaccine (dated by TCRdb to the early 2020s). Taken with the paper, the label for time point translates to: about 28 days (+/-7) after the second vaccine dose. The library came from the immunoSEQ multiplex PCR assay. Drawn from immuneACCESS, this table holds only the in-frame rearrangements with V and J called that TCRdb kept. Clones are partly lost; checked studies trace under half to an unresolved V gene and leave the rest unexplained. The sample profile shows 180,000 or so clones; nearly 95% of them were found once. Jointly, the top ten make up 1.5% to 2.5% of the sample. Sequenced material: peripheral blood, taken 28 days after the second AZD1222 dose. The origin of the receptors is an adult who received the AZD1222 COVID-19 vaccine.

This chain joins TRBV28 and TRBJ1-2; D uncertain. CDR1 MDHEN and CDR2 SYDVKM come from the germline V gene. V was cut by 6 bases and J by 8 bases, with 13 bases left in between. CDR3 length equals 12 residues. CDR3 sequence: CASRKDILGYTF. The CDR3, as DNA: TGTGCCAGCAGAAAAGACATTCTCGGCTACACCTTC.

V gene TRBV5-6 combines with J gene TRBJ2-5; D call uncertain. With 4 bases removed from V and 2 bases from J, the gap between germline ends came to 9 bases. From germline, CDR1 is SGHDT and CDR2 YYEEEE. This CDR3 has 13 amino acids. The CDR3 DNA is TGTGCCAGCAGCAACCAGAATCAAGAGACCCAGTACTTC. Translating gives CASSNQNQETQYF.

The genes are TRBV7-9 and TRBJ1-6; D not resolved. Germline values: CDR1 SEHNR, CDR2 FQNEAQ (reference sequence). V was shortened by 1 base and J by 18 bases, with 22 bases between the two germline ends. The CDR3 length is 15 residues. CDR3 sequence reads: CASSLEGVYPHRRHF. CDR3 nucleotides: TGTGCCAGCAGCTTAGAGGGCGTATATCCTCACCGCCGCCACTTT.

This clone came up once. The rearrangement links TRBV28 to TRBJ2-7, with D possibly matching TRBD1 (6 bases). CDR1 and CDR2 (germline): MDHEN, SYDVKM. CDR3 length: 16 residues. The V end lost 3 bases, the J end lost 2 bases, and 17 bases lay between the germline ends. The CDR3 DNA follows: TGTGCCAGCAGTTTTAAATTCGTGACAGGAACCTACGAGCAGTACTTC. Encoded protein: CASSFKFVTGTYEQYF.

The V and J genes are TRBV10-3 and TRBJ1-6; D is perhaps TRBD1 (6 bases). The CDR3 has 13 amino acids. The germline gives CDR1 ENHRY, CDR2 SYGVKD. Trimming took 7 bases from V and 5 from J, leaving 9 bases between them. CDR3 nucleotides: TGTGCCATCACAGGGGCAGATAATTCACCCCTCCACTTT. Translated: CAITGADNSPLHF.

The CDR3 DNA reads TGTGCCAGCAGCCGAAGGAGGAGTGCAACTAATGAAAAACTGTTTTTT. Translating gives CASSRRRSATNEKLFF. V and J are TRBV3-1 (or the pseudogene TRBV3-2) and TRBJ1-4, with D unresolved. With 4 bases removed from V and 0 bases from J, the gap between germline ends came to 12 bases. The CDR3 is 16 amino acids. From germline, CDR1 is LGHDT and CDR2 YNNKEL (reference sequence).

The chain employs TRBV27 and TRBJ1-1; TRBD1 might be the D (6 bases). The V gene lost 6 bases and the J gene lost 1 base, with 12 bases spanning the gap. This CDR3 region has 14 residues. CDR1 and CDR2 (germline): MNHEY, SMNVEV (reference sequence). CDR3 in DNA: TGTGCCAGCAGGACGGACAGATGGAACACTGAAGCTTTCTTT. The encoded protein is CASRTDRWNTEAFF.

V is TRBV12-3 or TRBV12-4 and J is TRBJ2-5; unclear D gene. The CDR3 is made up of 13 amino acids. Between the trimmed V and J ends, which lost 8 bases and 4 bases, there was a span of 14 bases. The CDR3 protein is CASAPYRPETQYF. The CDR3 region has the DNA TGTGCCAGCGCGCCCTACCGGCCAGAGACCCAGTACTTC.

The V gene is TRBV27, the J gene TRBJ1-5; D is unclear. The V gene's germline CDR1 is MNHEY and CDR2 SMNVEV (reference sequence). Between the trimmed V and J ends, which lost 3 bases and 0 bases, there was a span of 6 bases. The CDR3 consists of 14 residues. The CDR3 DNA sequence: TGTGCCAGCAGTTTCGAAAATAGCAATCAGCCCCAGCATTTT. Its translation is CASSFENSNQPQHF.

CDR3 nucleotide sequence: TGTGCAAGTCACCAAACCAAACCCCGACAGAAAACCTCTGGAAACACCATATATTTT. It codes for CASHQTKPRQKTSGNTIYF. The gene calls are TRBV12-2 and TRBJ1-3; TRBD1 is taken as the D call from the table, unchecked against the DNA. TRBV12-2 is deemed a pseudogene. The length of the CDR3 is 19 residues.

This chain uses TRBV27 with TRBJ1-6; D remains unclear. CDR1 is MNHEY and CDR2 is SMNVEV in the germline V gene (reference sequence). Deletions cut 2 bases from V and 2 bases from J, with 7 bases between. The CDR3 is made up of 15 amino acids. CDR3 sequence reads: CASSLTATYNSPLHF. The CDR3 DNA reads TGTGCCAGCAGTTTAACCGCAACCTATAATTCACCCCTCCACTTT.

CDR3 sequence reads: CASSSSVTPLGGELFF. DNA of the CDR3: TGTGCCAGCAGCTCTAGCGTCACCCCGCTGGGCGGGGAGCTGTTTTTT. The V and J genes are TRBV7-3 and TRBJ2-2, with D possibly matching TRBD2 (6 bases). This CDR3 has 16 residues. Per the germline V gene, CDR1 is SGHTA and CDR2 is FQGTGA. The V and J ends lost 4 bases and 7 bases respectively, with 19 bases between them.

The rearrangement links TRBV7-8 to TRBJ2-2; 9 bases map to TRBD1. The CDR3 is 19 amino acids. With 6 bases clipped from V and 6 bases from J, the junction kept 20 bases outside the gene matches. Germline CDR1 SGHVS, CDR2 FQNEAQ. CDR3 in amino acids: CASSRRGQGTQTKPGELFF. The CDR3 DNA is TGTGCCAGCAGTCGGAGGGGACAGGGTACCCAAACCAAACCCGGGGAGCTGTTTTTT.

The rearrangement uses TRBV24-1 and TRBJ2-7, with 9 bases identical to TRBD1. The CDR3 is 16 amino acids. Looked up from germline, CDR1 is KGHDR and CDR2 is SFDVKD. V dropped 4 bases and J dropped 6; count of bases not matched to a gene: 12. This CDR3 reads CATSESPGQGGSEQYF. DNA of the CDR3: TGTGCCACCAGTGAATCACCGGGACAGGGAGGCAGCGAGCAGTACTTC.

This chain connects TRBV4-1 to TRBJ2-7; a weak D match, TRBD2 (6 bases). The CDR3 has 16 residues. CDR1 is MGHRA, CDR2 YSYEKL, per germline. V lost 3 bases, J lost 2 bases, and 17 bases lay in between. CDR3 loop: CASSQGTRSGPYEQYF. The CDR3 DNA follows: TGCGCCAGCAGCCAGGGGACTCGGTCGGGGCCCTACGAGCAGTACTTC.

The chain is built from TRBV10-2 and TRBJ2-7, with 10 nucleotides matching TRBD2. CDR3 length: 14 residues. Per germline, CDR1 WSHSY and CDR2 SAAADI. Trimming took 8 bases from V and 2 from J; bases not matched to a gene: 6. The CDR3 here is CASGGLALPYEQYF. In DNA form, the CDR3 reads TGCGCCAGCGGGGGACTAGCGCTCCCCTACGAGCAGTACTTC.

The V and J genes are TRBV28 and TRBJ1-1; D unclear. Germline assignment: CDR1 MDHEN and CDR2 SYDVKM. The CDR3 has 13 amino acids. Deletions cut 6 bases from V and 1 base from J, with 9 bases between. CDR3 coding DNA: TGTGCCAGCAGCCGAGCCCAGAACACTGAAGCTTTCTTT. Protein product: CASSRAQNTEAFF. Looking up the rest from reference TRBV28 and TRBJ1-1 gives the full variable domain: DVKVTQSSRYLVKRTGEKVFLECVQDMDHENMFWYRQDPGLGLRLIYFSYDVKMKEKGDIPEGYSVSREKKERFSLILESASTNQTSMYLCASSRAQNTEAFFGQGTRLTVV.

The chain uses TRBV7-9 and TRBJ1-6; a possible D gene is TRBD1 (5 bases). Germline-derived CDR1 and CDR2 are SEHNR and FQNEAQ (reference sequence). The V gene lost 6 bases and the J gene lost 1 base, with 7 bases spanning the gap. The CDR3 has 14 amino acids. The DNA for the CDR3 is TGTGCCAGCAGGGGGCGTTCCTATAATTCACCCCTCCACTTT. This sequence encodes CASRGRSYNSPLHF.

This clone showed up just once. In DNA form, the CDR3 reads TGTGCAAGTCGCCCTCTCAGGGCCTCCGACGGGTACAATGTGCAGTTCTTC. Translating it yields CASRPLRASDGYNVQFF. The gene calls are TRBV12-2 and TRBJ2-1; the table's D gene call, TRBD1, was not cross checked with the DNA. TRBV12-2 is assigned pseudogene status. The CDR3 is made up of 17 amino acids.

This chain links TRBV2 with TRBJ1-1; D is unclear. The germline V gene has CDR1 SNHLY and CDR2 FYNNEI. This CDR3 comprises 14 residues. The V end was cut by 0 bases, the J end by 4 bases, with 9 bases between. The CDR3 spells CASSEARGGTEAFF. The CDR3 DNA follows: TGTGCCAGCAGTGAAGCGCGGGGTGGCACTGAAGCTTTCTTT.

The rearrangement links TRBV18 to TRBJ1-5, with 9 bases aligning to TRBD1. CDR1 is KGHSH, CDR2 LQKENI, per germline. The J segment lost 6 bases and the V segment lost 5 bases, leaving 8 bases of the junction unmatched. The CDR3 runs to 15 residues. The CDR3 bases are TGTGCCAGCTCAACAACCCTGACAGGGGGTCAGCCCCAGCATTTT. It encodes CASSTTLTGGQPQHF.

The sample holds one count of this clone. CDR3 loop: CASSSHGQVGGELFF. DNA for the CDR3: TGTGCCAGCAGCTCCCACGGACAGGTCGGCGGGGAGCTGTTTTTT. This chain joins TRBV5-6 and TRBJ2-2, with 7 bases fitting TRBD1. With 3 bases clipped from V and 7 bases from J, the junction kept 9 bases outside the gene matches. This CDR3 spans 15 amino acids. Germline CDR1 reads SGHDT; CDR2 reads YYEEEE.

This chain uses TRBV5-5 with TRBJ1-1; D remains ambiguous. Trimming cost V 2 bases and J 5 bases, with 16 bases left between them. Germline V gene data show CDR1 as SGHKS and CDR2 as YYEKEE (reference sequence). This CDR3 has 15 amino acids. CDR3 in amino acids: CASSLAYYSGTEAFF. For the CDR3, the DNA is TGTGCCAGCAGCTTAGCTTATTACAGTGGTACTGAAGCTTTCTTT.

The rearrangement links TRBV20-1 to TRBJ1-2; no firm D call. Germline values: CDR1 DFQATT, CDR2 SNEGSKA (reference sequence). This CDR3 comprises 11 residues. V lost 6 bases and J 9 bases, leaving 14 bases between the germline ends. CDR3: CSAPIGSSYTF. CDR3 nucleotides: TGCAGTGCCCCAATAGGTTCTAGCTACACCTTC.

The V gene is TRBV3-1 (or the pseudogene TRBV3-2), the J gene TRBJ1-1; possibly TRBD1 for D (6 bases). CDR3 length: 14 amino acids. V shed 2 bases and J shed 3 bases, with 10 bases lying between them. Germline CDR1 reads LGHDT; CDR2 reads YNNKEL (reference sequence). In DNA form, the CDR3 reads TGTGCCAGCAGCCAAATACAGGGAGACACTGAAGCTTTCTTT. Its protein product is CASSQIQGDTEAFF.

The chain employs TRBV28 and TRBJ1-6, with a tentative D call TRBD1 (6 bases). The germline gives CDR1 MDHEN, CDR2 SYDVKM. CDR3 length: 13 residues. Trimming removed 2 bases from V and 9 bases from J, with 8 bases in between. The CDR3 coding sequence is TGTGCCAGCAGTTTAGACAGGTTTTCACCCCTCCACTTT. As protein: CASSLDRFSPLHF.

This sequence joins TRBV9 and TRBJ1-1; the D gene is possibly TRBD1 (6 bases). The CDR3 loop spans 14 amino acids. Germline lookup yields CDR1 SGDLS and CDR2 YYNGEE. V lost 4 bases, J lost 6 bases, and 16 bases lay in between. CDR3 in amino acids: CASSRLQGFAEAFF. CDR3 DNA: TGTGCCAGCAGCAGATTACAGGGTTTCGCTGAAGCTTTCTTT.